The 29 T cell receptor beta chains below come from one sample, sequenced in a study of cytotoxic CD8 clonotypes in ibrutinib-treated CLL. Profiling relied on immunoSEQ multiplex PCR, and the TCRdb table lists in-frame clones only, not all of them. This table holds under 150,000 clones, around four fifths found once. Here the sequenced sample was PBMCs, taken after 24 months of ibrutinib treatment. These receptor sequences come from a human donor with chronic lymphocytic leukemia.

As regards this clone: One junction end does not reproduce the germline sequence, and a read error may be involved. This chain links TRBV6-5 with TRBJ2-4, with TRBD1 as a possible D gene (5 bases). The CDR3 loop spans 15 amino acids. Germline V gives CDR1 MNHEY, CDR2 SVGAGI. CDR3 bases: TGTGCCAGCAGTAACTCAAGGGGAGCCAAAAACATTCAGTACTTC. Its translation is CASSNSRGAKNIQYF.

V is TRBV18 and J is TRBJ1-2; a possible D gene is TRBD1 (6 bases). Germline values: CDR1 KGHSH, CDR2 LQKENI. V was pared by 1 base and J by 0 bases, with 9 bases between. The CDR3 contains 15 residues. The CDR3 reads CASSPLQGPNYGYTF. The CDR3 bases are TGTGCCAGCTCACCACTGCAGGGGCCTAACTATGGCTACACCTTC.

CDR3 amino acids: CASRSTETQYF. DNA of the CDR3: TGTGCCAGCAGATCCACAGAGACCCAGTACTTC. The chain has TRBV27 and TRBJ2-5; D is ambiguous. The CDR3 sequence is 11 residues long. CDR1 and CDR2 from the germline V gene are MNHEY and SMNVEV (reference sequence). Between the trimmed V and J ends, which lost 6 bases and 4 bases, there was a span of 6 bases.

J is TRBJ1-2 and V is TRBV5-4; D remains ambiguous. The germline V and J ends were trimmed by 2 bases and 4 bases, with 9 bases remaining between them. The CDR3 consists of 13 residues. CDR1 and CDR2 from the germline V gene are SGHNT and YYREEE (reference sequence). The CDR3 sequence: CASSFPETYGYTF. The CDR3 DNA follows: TGTGCCAGCAGCTTTCCAGAGACCTATGGCTACACCTTC.

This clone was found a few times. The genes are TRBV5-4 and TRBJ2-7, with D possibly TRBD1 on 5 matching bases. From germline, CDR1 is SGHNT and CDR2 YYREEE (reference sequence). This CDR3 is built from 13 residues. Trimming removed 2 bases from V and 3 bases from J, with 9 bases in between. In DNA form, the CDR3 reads TGTGCCAGCAGCTTCGACAGAAGCTACGAGCAGTACTTC. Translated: CASSFDRSYEQYF.

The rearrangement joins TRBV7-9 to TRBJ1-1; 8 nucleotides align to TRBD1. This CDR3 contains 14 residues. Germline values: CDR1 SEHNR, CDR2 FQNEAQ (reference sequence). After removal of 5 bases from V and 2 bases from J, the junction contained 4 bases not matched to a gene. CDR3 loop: CASSRDRFNTEAFF. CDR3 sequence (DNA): TGTGCCAGCAGCCGGGACAGGTTTAACACTGAAGCTTTCTTT. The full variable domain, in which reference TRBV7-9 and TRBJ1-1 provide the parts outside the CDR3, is DTGVSQNPRHKITKRGQNVTFRCDPISEHNRLYWYRQTLGQGPEFLTYFQNEAQLEKSRLLSDRFSAERPKGSFSTLEIQRTEQGDSAMYLCASSRDRFNTEAFFGQGTRLTVV.

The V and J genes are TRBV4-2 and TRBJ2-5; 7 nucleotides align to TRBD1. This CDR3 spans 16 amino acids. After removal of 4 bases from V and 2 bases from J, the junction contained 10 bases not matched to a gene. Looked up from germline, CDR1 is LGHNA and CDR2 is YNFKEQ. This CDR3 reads CASSPGTEPGQETQYF. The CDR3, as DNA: TGTGCCAGCAGCCCAGGGACAGAACCAGGTCAAGAGACCCAGTACTTC.

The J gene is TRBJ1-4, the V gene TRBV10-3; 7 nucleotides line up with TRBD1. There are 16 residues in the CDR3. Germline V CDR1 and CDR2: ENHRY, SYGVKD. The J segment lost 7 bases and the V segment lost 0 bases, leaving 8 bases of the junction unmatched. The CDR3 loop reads CAISESVSGTVEKLFF. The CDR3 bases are TGTGCCATCAGTGAGTCAGTTAGCGGGACAGTTGAAAAACTGTTTTTT.

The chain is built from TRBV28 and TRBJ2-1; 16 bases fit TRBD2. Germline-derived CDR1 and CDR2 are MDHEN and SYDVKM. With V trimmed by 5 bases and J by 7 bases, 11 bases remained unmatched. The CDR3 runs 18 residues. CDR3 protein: CASSPPLGLAGGLNEQFF. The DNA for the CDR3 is TGTGCCAGCAGTCCCCCCCTGGGACTAGCGGGGGGGCTGAATGAGCAGTTCTTC. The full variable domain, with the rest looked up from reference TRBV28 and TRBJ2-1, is DVKVTQSSRYLVKRTGEKVFLECVQDMDHENMFWYRQDPGLGLRLIYFSYDVKMKEKGDIPEGYSVSREKKERFSLILESASTNQTSMYLCASSPPLGLAGGLNEQFFGPGTRLTVL.

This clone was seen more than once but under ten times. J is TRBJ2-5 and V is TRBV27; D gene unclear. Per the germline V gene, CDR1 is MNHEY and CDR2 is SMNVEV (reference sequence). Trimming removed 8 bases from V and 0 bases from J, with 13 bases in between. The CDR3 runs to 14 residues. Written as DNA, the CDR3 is TGTGCCAGCCGGAAGAGGACGGACCAAGAGACCCAGTACTTC. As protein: CASRKRTDQETQYF.

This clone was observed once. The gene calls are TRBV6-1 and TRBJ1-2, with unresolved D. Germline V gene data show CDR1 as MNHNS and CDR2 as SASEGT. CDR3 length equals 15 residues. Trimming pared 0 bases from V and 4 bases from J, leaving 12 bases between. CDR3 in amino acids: CASSEANSVFYGYTF. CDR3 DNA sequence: TGTGCCAGCAGTGAAGCCAACAGTGTTTTCTATGGCTACACCTTC.

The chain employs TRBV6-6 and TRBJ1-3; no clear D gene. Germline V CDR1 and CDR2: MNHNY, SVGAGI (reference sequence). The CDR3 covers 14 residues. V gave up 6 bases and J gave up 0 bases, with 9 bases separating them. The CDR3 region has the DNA TGTGCCAGCAGCCGGACGGTCTCTGGAAACACCATATATTTT. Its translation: CASSRTVSGNTIYF.

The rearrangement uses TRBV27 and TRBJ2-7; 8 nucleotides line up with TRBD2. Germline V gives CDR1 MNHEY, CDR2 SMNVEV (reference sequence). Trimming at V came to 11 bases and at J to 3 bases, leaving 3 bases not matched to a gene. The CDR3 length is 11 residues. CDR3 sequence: CAAGGLYEQYF. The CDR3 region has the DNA TGTGCCGCGGGGGGCCTCTACGAGCAGTACTTC.

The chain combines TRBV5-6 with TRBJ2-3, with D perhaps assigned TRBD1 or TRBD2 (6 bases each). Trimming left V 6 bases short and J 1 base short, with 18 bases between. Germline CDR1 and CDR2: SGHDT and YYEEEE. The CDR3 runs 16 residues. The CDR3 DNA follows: TGTGCCAGCATCCCGGGGGCCCGAATAGGCACAGATACGCAGTATTTT. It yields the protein CASIPGARIGTDTQYF.

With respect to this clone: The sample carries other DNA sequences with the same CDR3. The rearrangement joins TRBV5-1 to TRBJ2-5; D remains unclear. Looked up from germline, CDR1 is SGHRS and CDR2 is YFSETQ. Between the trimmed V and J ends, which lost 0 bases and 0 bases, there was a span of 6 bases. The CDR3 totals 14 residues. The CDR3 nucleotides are TGCGCCAGCAGCTTGGGTGGCAACCAAGAGACCCAGTACTTC. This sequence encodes CASSLGGNQETQYF.

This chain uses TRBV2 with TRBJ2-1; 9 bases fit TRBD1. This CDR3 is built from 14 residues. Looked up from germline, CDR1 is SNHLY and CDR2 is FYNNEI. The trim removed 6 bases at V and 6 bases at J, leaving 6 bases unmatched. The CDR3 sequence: CASSGWTGVNEQFF. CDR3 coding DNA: TGTGCCAGCAGCGGATGGACAGGGGTCAATGAGCAGTTCTTC.

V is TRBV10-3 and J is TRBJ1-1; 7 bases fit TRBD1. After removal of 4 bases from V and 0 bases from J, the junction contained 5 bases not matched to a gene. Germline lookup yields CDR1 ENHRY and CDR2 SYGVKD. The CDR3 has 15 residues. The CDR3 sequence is CAISGGGQMNTEAFF. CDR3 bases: TGTGCCATCAGTGGGGGGGGACAGATGAACACTGAAGCTTTCTTT.

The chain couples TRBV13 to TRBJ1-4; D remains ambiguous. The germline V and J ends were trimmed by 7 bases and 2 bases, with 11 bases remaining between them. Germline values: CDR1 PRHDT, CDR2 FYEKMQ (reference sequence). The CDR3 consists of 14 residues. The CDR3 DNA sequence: TGTGCCAGCAAAATAAGGTGGACTAATGAAAAACTGTTTTTT. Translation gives CASKIRWTNEKLFF.

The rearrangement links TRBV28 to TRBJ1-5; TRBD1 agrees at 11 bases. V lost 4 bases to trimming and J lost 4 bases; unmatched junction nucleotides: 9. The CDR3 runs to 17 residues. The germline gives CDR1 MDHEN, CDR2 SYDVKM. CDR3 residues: CASSSGQGALGNQPQHF. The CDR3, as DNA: TGTGCCAGCAGTTCCGGACAGGGGGCGCTGGGTAATCAGCCCCAGCATTTT.

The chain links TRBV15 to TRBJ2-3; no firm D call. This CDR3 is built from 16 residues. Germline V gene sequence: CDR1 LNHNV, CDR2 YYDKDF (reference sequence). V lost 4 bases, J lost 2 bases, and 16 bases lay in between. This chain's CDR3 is CATSNRVWSATDTQYF. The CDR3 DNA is TGTGCCACCAGCAACCGGGTGTGGAGCGCCACAGATACGCAGTATTTT.

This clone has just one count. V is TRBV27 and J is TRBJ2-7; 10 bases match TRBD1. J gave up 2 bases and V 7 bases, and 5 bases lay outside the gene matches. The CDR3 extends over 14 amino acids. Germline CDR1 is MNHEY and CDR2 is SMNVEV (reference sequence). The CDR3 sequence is CASKRQGAPYEQYF. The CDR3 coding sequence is TGTGCCAGCAAGAGACAGGGGGCCCCCTACGAGCAGTACTTC.

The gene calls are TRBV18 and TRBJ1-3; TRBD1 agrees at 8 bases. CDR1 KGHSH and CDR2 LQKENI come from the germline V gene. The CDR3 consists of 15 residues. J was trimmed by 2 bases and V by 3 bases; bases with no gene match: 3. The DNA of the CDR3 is TGTGCCAGCTCACCGTCCAGGGGGCCTGGAAACACCATATATTTT. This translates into CASSPSRGPGNTIYF.

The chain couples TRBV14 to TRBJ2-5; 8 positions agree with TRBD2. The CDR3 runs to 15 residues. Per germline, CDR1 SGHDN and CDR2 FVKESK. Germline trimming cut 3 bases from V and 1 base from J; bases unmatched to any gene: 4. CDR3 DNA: TGTGCCAGCAGCCACGGGGGGGCTATCCAAGAGACCCAGTACTTC. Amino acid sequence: CASSHGGAIQETQYF.

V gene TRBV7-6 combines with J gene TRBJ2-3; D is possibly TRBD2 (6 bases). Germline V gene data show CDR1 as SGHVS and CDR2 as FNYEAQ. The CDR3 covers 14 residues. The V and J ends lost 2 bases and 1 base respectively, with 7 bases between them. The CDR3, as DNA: TGTGCCAGCAGCTTACGCGGGGGCACAGATACGCAGTATTTT. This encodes CASSLRGGTDTQYF. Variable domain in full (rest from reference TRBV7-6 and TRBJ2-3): GAGVSQSPRYKVTKRGQDVALRCDPISGHVSLYWYRQALGQGPEFLTYFNYEAQQDKSGLPNDRFSAERPEGSISTLTIQRTEQRDSAMYRCASSLRGGTDTQYFGPGTRLTVL.

CDR3 sequence: CASSSTWGGELFF. CDR3 bases: TGTGCCAGCAGTAGCACCTGGGGGGGGGAGCTGTTTTTT. This chain links TRBV27 with TRBJ2-2, with D perhaps being TRBD1 or TRBD2 (5 bases each). The CDR3 contains 13 residues. With 5 bases removed from V and 8 bases from J, the gap between germline ends came to 12 bases. Germline CDR1 MNHEY, CDR2 SMNVEV (reference sequence).

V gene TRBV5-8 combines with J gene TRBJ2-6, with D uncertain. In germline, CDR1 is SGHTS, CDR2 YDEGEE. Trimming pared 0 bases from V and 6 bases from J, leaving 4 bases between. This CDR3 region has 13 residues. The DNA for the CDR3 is TGTGCCAGCAGCTTGGATCCGGCCAACGTCCTGACTTTC. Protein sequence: CASSLDPANVLTF.

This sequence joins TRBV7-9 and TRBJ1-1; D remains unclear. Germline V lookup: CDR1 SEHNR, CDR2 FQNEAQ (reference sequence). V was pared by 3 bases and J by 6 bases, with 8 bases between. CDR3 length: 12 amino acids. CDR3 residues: CASSFISPEAFF. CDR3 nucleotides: TGTGCCAGCAGCTTTATCTCGCCTGAAGCTTTCTTT. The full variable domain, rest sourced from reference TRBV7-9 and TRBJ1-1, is DTGVSQNPRHKITKRGQNVTFRCDPISEHNRLYWYRQTLGQGPEFLTYFQNEAQLEKSRLLSDRFSAERPKGSFSTLEIQRTEQGDSAMYLCASSFISPEAFFGQGTRLTVV.

This CDR3 reads CASSAGTSGSYEQYF. CDR3 bases: TGTGCCAGCAGCGCCGGGACTAGCGGGTCCTACGAGCAGTACTTC. The rearrangement uses TRBV9 and TRBJ2-7; 12 bases align to TRBD2. CDR3 length: 15 residues. Trimming cost V 3 bases and J 1 base; bases outside gene matches: 2. Germline V gene sequence: CDR1 SGDLS, CDR2 YYNGEE.

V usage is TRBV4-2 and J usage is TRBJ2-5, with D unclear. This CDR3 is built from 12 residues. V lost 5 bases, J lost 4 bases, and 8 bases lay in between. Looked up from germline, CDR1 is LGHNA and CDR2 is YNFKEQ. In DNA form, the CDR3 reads TGTGCCAGCAGCTTAGTAGGAGAGACCCAGTACTTC. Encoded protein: CASSLVGETQYF.